Presented here are 11 T cell receptor beta chains from one specimen sequenced in a study of T cell repertoires in ileal Crohn's disease. Assay: immunoSEQ multiplex PCR; the TCRdb copy retains only in-frame clones and omits some. The sample yields nearly 8,500 clones, around 82% seen once. The source material was ileal tissue. The origin of the receptors is an adult with Crohn's disease.

The chain employs TRBV29-1 and TRBJ2-1; D not resolved. Trimming took 4 bases from V and 10 from J, leaving 8 bases between them. CDR1 is SQVTM, CDR2 ANQGSEA, per germline. CDR3 length: 10 amino acids. CDR3: CSVGHAEQFF. DNA for the CDR3: TGCAGCGTTGGTCACGCCGAGCAGTTCTTC.

The chain uses TRBV30 and TRBJ2-1, with 10 bases identical to TRBD2. Germline loops: CDR1 GTSNPN, CDR2 SVGIG (reference sequence). The CDR3 runs 17 residues. J was trimmed by 3 bases and V by 4 bases; bases with no gene match: 12. For the CDR3, the DNA is TGTGCCTGGACCCCAAGAAGAGCGGGAGGGGTCTACAATGAGCAGTTCTTC. This encodes CAWTPRRAGGVYNEQFF. Based on the CDR3 plus reference TRBV30 and TRBJ2-1, the full variable domain is SQTIHQWPATLVQPVGSPLSLECTVEGTSNPNLYWYRQAAGRGLQLLFYSVGIGQISSEVPQNLSASRPQDRQFILSSKKLLLSDSGFYLCAWTPRRAGGVYNEQFFGPGTRLTVL.

This chain links TRBV11-2 with TRBJ2-2; D possibly matches TRBD1 or TRBD2 (5 bases each). This CDR3 is built from 15 residues. Germline V CDR1 and CDR2: SGHAT, FQNNGV. The V gene lost 4 bases and the J gene lost 8 bases, with 17 bases spanning the gap. CDR3 sequence (DNA): TGTGCCAGCAGCTACCGGGACGGCCCTCTTGGGGAGCTGTTTTTT. It yields the protein CASSYRDGPLGELFF.

The rearrangement links TRBV7-2 to TRBJ2-7, with D uncertain. V dropped 6 bases and J dropped 5 bases, with 14 bases sitting between them. The germline CDR1 and CDR2 sequences are SGHTA and FQGNSA. The CDR3 is made up of 13 amino acids. CDR3 nucleotides: TGTGCCAGCAGGTTACGACCCCCCGACGAGCAGTACTTC. Protein product: CASRLRPPDEQYF.

The chain is built from TRBV5-1 and TRBJ2-1, with 15 nucleotides matching TRBD2. This CDR3 contains 14 residues. V lost 7 bases, J lost 5 bases, and 1 base stayed unmatched. In germline, CDR1 is SGHRS, CDR2 YFSETQ. CDR3 nucleotide sequence: TGCGCCAGCGGACTAGCGGGAGGGAACAATGAGCAGTTCTTC. Its protein is CASGLAGGNNEQFF. The full variable domain, in which reference TRBV5-1 and TRBJ2-1 provide the parts outside the CDR3, is KAGVTQTPRYLIKTRGQQVTLSCSPISGHRSVSWYQQTPGQGLQFLFEYFSETQRNKGNFPGRFSGRQFSNSRSEMNVSTLELGDSALYLCASGLAGGNNEQFFGPGTRLTVL.

The chain is built from TRBV5-1 and TRBJ2-2, with unresolved D. Trimming stripped 5 bases from V and 0 bases from J, with 11 bases between. The CDR3 extends over 15 amino acids. Per germline, CDR1 SGHRS and CDR2 YFSETQ. In DNA form, the CDR3 reads TGCGCCAGCAGATCACAACCCACGAACACCGGGGAGCTGTTTTTT. Translated: CASRSQPTNTGELFF. The full variable domain, in which reference TRBV5-1 and TRBJ2-2 provide the parts outside the CDR3, is KAGVTQTPRYLIKTRGQQVTLSCSPISGHRSVSWYQQTPGQGLQFLFEYFSETQRNKGNFPGRFSGRQFSNSRSEMNVSTLELGDSALYLCASRSQPTNTGELFFGEGSRLTVL.

This clone was counted a single time. The V gene is TRBV5-1, the J gene TRBJ2-7, with a weak D call TRBD2 (6 bases). The length of the CDR3 is 14 residues. Trimming removed 0 bases from V and 4 bases from J, with 11 bases in between. Per germline, CDR1 SGHRS and CDR2 YFSETQ. CDR3 sequence reads: CASSLDGLRYEQYF. The CDR3 nucleotides read TGCGCCAGCAGCTTGGACGGACTAAGATACGAGCAGTACTTC.

This chain links TRBV5-1 with TRBJ2-7; D gene ambiguous. Germline lookup yields CDR1 SGHRS and CDR2 YFSETQ. The CDR3 is 13 residues long. V was cut by 4 bases and J by 7 bases, with 15 bases left in between. The CDR3 region is CASSPPGAREQYF. The CDR3 coding sequence is TGCGCCAGCAGCCCCCCGGGCGCAAGGGAGCAGTACTTC.

This clone was counted a few times. The rearrangement joins TRBV28 to TRBJ1-4; 7 nucleotides agree with TRBD1. From germline, CDR1 is MDHEN and CDR2 SYDVKM. CDR3 length equals 12 residues. With 3 bases clipped from V and 10 bases from J, the junction kept 2 bases outside the gene matches. This chain's CDR3 is CASSFQGGKLFF. CDR3 nucleotides: TGTGCCAGCAGTTTTCAGGGGGGAAAACTGTTTTTT.

The J gene is TRBJ2-5, the V gene TRBV27; a weak D match, TRBD1 (5 bases). The germline gives CDR1 MNHEY, CDR2 SMNVEV (reference sequence). V was pared by 0 bases and J by 4 bases, with 12 bases between. The CDR3 consists of 15 residues. CDR3 nucleotides: TGTGCCAGCAGTTTATCCTACAGGAATAGAGAGACCCAGTACTTC. Translated: CASSLSYRNRETQYF.

The chain joins TRBV27 to TRBJ2-3; no reliable D call. The V and J ends lost 2 bases and 2 bases respectively, with 14 bases between them. The germline gives CDR1 MNHEY, CDR2 SMNVEV (reference sequence). The CDR3 is made up of 16 amino acids. CDR3 bases: TGTGCCAGCAGTTTAAGTGGATACGGTTCCACAGATACGCAGTATTTT. Encoded protein: CASSLSGYGSTDTQYF.